This note documents a single T cell receptor (beta chain) sequence. The data derive from a study of blood T cell repertoires in COVID-19. At the level of the study: Sites across the United States, Italy and Spain contributed samples from acute and convalescent COVID-19. The cDNA or gDNA used as material had been derived from T cells, B-cell-depleted T cells, or PBMCs.

Profiling relied on immunoSEQ multiplex PCR, and the TCRdb table lists in-frame clones only, not all of them. The profile covers 65,000 to 90,000 clones, with roughly 80% appearing a single time and about 4.8% taken by the ten largest. The sequenced sample was peripheral blood. The TCR sequence derives from an elderly woman with active or convalescent COVID-19.

The CDR3 region has the DNA TGCGCCAGCAGCTTGGGTGGACAGCCAACTACCTACGAGCAGTACTTC. Protein: CASSLGGQPTTYEQYF. This sequence joins TRBV5-1 and TRBJ2-7; the D gene is possibly TRBD1 (6 bases). In germline, CDR1 is SGHRS, CDR2 YFSETQ. Trimming cost V 0 bases and J 2 bases, with 15 bases left between them. The CDR3 is 16 residues long. The full variable domain, completed using reference TRBV5-1 and TRBJ2-7, is KAGVTQTPRYLIKTRGQQVTLSCSPISGHRSVSWYQQTPGQGLQFLFEYFSETQRNKGNFPGRFSGRQFSNSRSEMNVSTLELGDSALYLCASSLGGQPTTYEQYFGPGTRLTVT.